What follows are 15 T cell receptor beta chains derived from one specimen sequenced in a study of T cell clonality in common variable immunodeficiency. Sequenced by immunoSEQ multiplex PCR; TCRdb stores in-frame clones only, minus some. Listed for the sample are roughly 57,000 clones, none seen a single time. The sample comprised peripheral blood mononuclear cells. Every receptor here comes from a person aged 18 to 70 in good health.

This clone was seen many times. From the germline J gene comes the end of the CDR3, since the read stops 3 residues before it. The chain employs TRBV19 and TRBJ1-5; D may be TRBD1 (5 bases). The CDR3 spans 14 residues. V lost 3 bases to trimming and J lost 5 bases, with 11 bases between them. Germline loops: CDR1 LNHDA, CDR2 SQIVND (reference sequence). The CDR3 bases that were read are TGTGCCAGTAGTATCCGCGGGGACGATCAGCCC. Protein sequence: CASSIRGDDQP. The whole CDR3 protein reads CASSIRGDDQPQHF.

This clone was seen only a few times. The read stops 3 residues short of the end of the CDR3; the missing end is completed from the germline J gene. This rearrangement joins TRBV7-3 to TRBJ2-3; the D gene is possibly TRBD2 (6 bases). In germline, CDR1 is SGHTA, CDR2 FQGTGA. The CDR3 is 14 residues long. CDR3 bases read: TGTGCCAGCAGCTTAGATGGGACTTCCAAGACG. Its translation: CASSLDGTSKT. The full CDR3 protein reads CASSLDGTSKTQYF. The whole variable domain, remainder taken from reference TRBV7-3 and TRBJ2-3, is GAGVSQTPSNKVTEKGKYVELRCDPISGHTALYWYRQSLGQGPEFLIYFQGTGAADDSGLPNDRFFAVRPEGSVSTLKIQRTERGDSAVYLCASSLDGTSKTQYFGPGTRLTVL.

At least ten counts were recorded for this clone. The missing CDR3 end, 3 residues past where the read stops, is filled in from the germline J gene. V gene TRBV18 combines with J gene TRBJ2-5; a weak D match, TRBD2 (5 bases). CDR1 is KGHSH, CDR2 LQKENI, per germline. V was cut by 3 bases and J by 4 bases, with 15 bases left in between. This CDR3 comprises 15 residues. This CDR3 is CASSPPGELGETQYF. The CDR3 bases that were read are TGTGCCAGCTCACCCCCCGGGGAATTAGGAGAGACC.

Concerning this clone: The junction and the germline gene differ at one end; a read error may be behind it. Read data end 3 residues before the CDR3 end; the end is taken from the germline J gene. The sample has other DNA sequences that encode this CDR3 too. V usage is TRBV7-2 and J usage is TRBJ1-3; D unclear. In germline, CDR1 is SGHTA, CDR2 FQGNSA. This CDR3 has 14 residues. Partial CDR3 DNA: TGTGCCAGCCCAGGCAGCCGCTCTGGAAACACA. Amino acid sequence: CASPGSRSGNT. The CDR3 in its entirety is CASPGSRSGNTIYF.

In its sample, this clone was seen many times. The CDR3 extends 3 residues past the end of the read, so its final part is completed from the germline J gene. The rearrangement uses TRBV6-2 or TRBV6-3 and TRBJ2-5; no clear D gene. V dropped 7 bases and J dropped 5 bases, with 14 bases sitting between them. The germline gives CDR1 MNHEY, CDR2 SVGEGT. This CDR3 is built from 13 residues. CDR3: CASTTPLGETQYF. The sequenced CDR3 bases are TGTGCCAGCACTACGCCATTAGGGGAGACC.

This clone was seen repeatedly, ten times or more. The read halts 3 residues ahead of the CDR3 end, with the missing end drawn from the germline J gene. This chain joins TRBV2 and TRBJ2-7; the match to TRBD1 covers 9 bases. The CDR3 sequence is 13 residues long. J was trimmed by 5 bases and V by 7 bases; bases with no gene match: 6. CDR1 and CDR2 (germline): SNHLY, FYNNEI. The CDR3 here is CASNTGGYDEQYF. CDR3 bases read: TGTGCCAGCAATACAGGGGGCTACGACGAG.

This clone has ten or more counts. The read ends 3 residues shy of where the CDR3 ends; the end is completed using the germline J gene. V usage is TRBV20-1 and J usage is TRBJ2-5, with 9 bases identical to TRBD2. The CDR3 has 17 amino acids. V shed 4 bases and J 5 bases; nucleotides not matched to a gene: 17. CDR1 DFQATT and CDR2 SNEGSKA come from the germline V gene (reference sequence). The part of the CDR3 DNA that was read is TGCAGTGCTACCGCTAGGGGGCGGGGGGGATTCGGGGAGACC. Protein: CSATARGRGGFGET. The entire CDR3 is CSATARGRGGFGETQYF.

This clone was picked up many times. The CDR3 extends 3 residues past the end of the read, so its final part is completed from the germline J gene. The genes are TRBV20-1 and TRBJ1-1; D may be TRBD1 (5 bases). Trimming removed 1 base from V and 0 bases from J, with 15 bases in between. The CDR3 length is 16 residues. Germline CDR1 is DFQATT and CDR2 is SNEGSKA (reference sequence). The DNA read from the CDR3 is TGCAGTGCTAGAGTTGGGCAGGGCACTCTGAACACTGAA. This translates into CSARVGQGTLNTE. The whole CDR3 protein is CSARVGQGTLNTEAFF.

The sample holds many counts of this clone. The CDR3 is cut off 3 residues early in the read; its end comes from the germline J gene. This chain links TRBV18 with TRBJ2-5; tentatively, D is TRBD1 (5 bases). Trimming cost V 2 bases and J 2 bases, with 9 bases left between them. Looked up from germline, CDR1 is KGHSH and CDR2 is LQKENI. The CDR3 length is 14 residues. CDR3 protein: CASSPGAVQETQYF. The covered CDR3 bases are TGTGCCAGCTCACCAGGGGCAGTTCAAGAGACC.

This clone was observed many times. Read coverage stops 3 residues before the CDR3 terminus; the germline J gene supplies the remainder. The chain combines TRBV11-2 with TRBJ2-7; either TRBD1 or TRBD2 may fit D (5 bases each). CDR3 length: 15 amino acids. V was trimmed by 6 bases and J by 0 bases, leaving 15 bases between them. Germline loops: CDR1 SGHAT, CDR2 FQNNGV. The CDR3 bases that were read are TGTGCCAGCAGTCAACGGGCAGGGAGCTCCTACGAG. This sequence encodes CASSQRAGSSYE. The full CDR3 protein reads CASSQRAGSSYEQYF.

At least ten counts were recorded for this clone. From the germline J gene comes the end of the CDR3, since the read stops 3 residues before it. This sequence joins TRBV29-1 and TRBJ1-1; unclear D gene. The V gene lost 4 bases and the J gene lost 1 base, with 7 bases spanning the gap. Germline assignment: CDR1 SQVTM and CDR2 ANQGSEA. The CDR3 is made up of 12 amino acids. Partial CDR3 DNA: TGCAGCGTTGCTCAAGGGAACACTGAA. This gives the protein CSVAQGNTE. The full-length CDR3 reads as CSVAQGNTEAFF.

About this clone itself: Sequencing ends 3 residues short of the CDR3 end; the germline J gene provides the rest. This sequence joins TRBV7-2 and TRBJ2-4, with TRBD1 matching over 7 bases. This CDR3 contains 12 residues. CDR1 is SGHTA, CDR2 FQGNSA, per germline. The part of the CDR3 DNA that was read is TGTGCCAGCCAGGGGGATGAGGATGGT. Translation gives CASQGDEDG. The whole CDR3 protein reads CASQGDEDGQYF.

This clone was picked up many times. The read stops 3 residues short of the end of the CDR3; the missing end is completed from the germline J gene. The chain has TRBV5-5 and TRBJ2-5; tentatively, D is TRBD2 (6 bases). The germline V and J ends were trimmed by 2 bases and 4 bases, with 12 bases remaining between them. This CDR3 has 14 residues. Germline V gene data show CDR1 as SGHKS and CDR2 as YYEKEE (reference sequence). Incomplete CDR3 DNA: TGTGCCAGCAGCTTCGGGGGATCGGCAGAGACC. It codes for CASSFGGSAET. The full CDR3 reads CASSFGGSAETQYF.

This clone was observed many times. The CDR3 end lies 3 residues beyond the end of the read and is filled in from the germline J gene. V usage is TRBV29-1 and J usage is TRBJ2-2; D possibly corresponds to TRBD1 (6 bases). V was shortened by 4 bases and J by 1 base, with 16 bases between the two germline ends. Germline CDR1 is SQVTM and CDR2 is ANQGSEA. The CDR3 is 16 amino acids. The CDR3 sequence: CSVGTGHFENTGELFF. Incomplete CDR3 DNA: TGCAGCGTTGGAACAGGGCATTTTGAGAACACCGGGGAG.

This clone was counted between two and nine times. Read sequence stops 3 residues before the CDR3 end, and the germline J gene provides the missing end. The rearrangement joins TRBV7-9 to TRBJ1-2; TRBD1 might be the D (5 bases). Between the trimmed V and J ends, which lost 6 bases and 5 bases, there was a span of 16 bases. Per germline, CDR1 SEHNR and CDR2 FQNEAQ (reference sequence). This CDR3 contains 14 residues. The CDR3 region is CASSYQGVGYGYTF. The covered CDR3 bases are TGTGCCAGCAGTTACCAAGGGGTAGGATATGGC.